The 13 T cell receptor beta chains below were found in one sample sequenced in a study of early T cells in non-severe SARS-CoV-2 infection (dated by TCRdb to the early 2020s). Library prep was done by 5' RACE. The sequencer was a NextSeq 500. The public reads were run again by TCRdb, first through fastp at Q25 and then through MiXCR, and only productive beta chains were kept. CDR3 protein sequences are deduplicated, and each keeps its most common genes and DNA. The sample includes 40,000 to 50,000 distinct CDR3 sequences, with 5.4% observed a single time. Jointly, the top ten make up around 5% of the sample. The specimen comprised whole blood, sampled at baseline. The receptors shown here come from an adult who was a healthcare worker with PCR-confirmed SARS-CoV-2 infection or an uninfected control (not recorded which).

This clonotype showed up many times. V usage is TRBV6-6 and J usage is TRBJ2-3; D remains ambiguous. This CDR3 spans 12 amino acids. Germline lookup yields CDR1 MNHNY and CDR2 SVGAGI (reference sequence). Trimming cost V 6 bases and J 6 bases, with 10 bases left between them. For the CDR3, the DNA is TGTGCCAGCAGCCAAGACGCGGATACGCAGTATTTT. Translating gives CASSQDADTQYF.

This clonotype was recorded at least ten times. The J gene is TRBJ2-5, the V gene TRBV7-3; tentatively, D is TRBD1 (6 bases). V lost 2 bases and J 2 bases, leaving 15 bases between the germline ends. The CDR3 sequence is 16 residues long. Germline CDR1 is SGHTA and CDR2 is FQGTGA. The CDR3 nucleotides read TGTGCCAGCAGCTTAGGGGGTGTTGGACAGCAAGAGACCCAGTACTTC. The encoded protein is CASSLGGVGQQETQYF.

The J gene is TRBJ2-4, the V gene TRBV12-3 or TRBV12-4, with TRBD1 as a possible D gene (6 bases). The CDR3 is made up of 14 amino acids. The V gene lost 4 bases and the J gene lost 7 bases, with 14 bases spanning the gap. CDR3 residues: CASSSGAGANIQYF. The CDR3 nucleotides read TGTGCCAGCAGTTCAGGGGCAGGGGCGAACATTCAGTACTTC.

This clonotype has just a few counts. The V call is TRBV5-4, the J call TRBJ2-7, with TRBD1 matching over 7 bases. The CDR3 length is 15 residues. The V gene's germline CDR1 is SGHNT and CDR2 YYREEE (reference sequence). The V segment lost 4 bases and the J segment 2 bases; nucleotides outside the gene matches: 9. The DNA of the CDR3 is TGTGCCAGCAGCACGGGGACAGAGTCTGCCTACGAGCAGTACTTC. Translated, it gives CASSTGTESAYEQYF.

This clonotype was seen at least ten times. This chain uses TRBV30 with TRBJ1-3; a possible D gene is TRBD1 (5 bases). The germline V and J ends were trimmed by 2 bases and 4 bases, with 9 bases remaining between them. CDR1 is GTSNPN, CDR2 SVGIG, per germline (reference sequence). The CDR3 is 13 residues long. The DNA of the CDR3 is TGTGCCTGGAGTACCAGACAGGGAAACACCATATATTTT. Translating it yields CAWSTRQGNTIYF.

This clonotype was seen repeatedly, ten times or more. The chain couples TRBV12-3 or TRBV12-4 to TRBJ2-5; D gene unclear. V lost 1 base and J 1 base, leaving 7 bases between the germline ends. The length of the CDR3 is 14 residues. CDR3 sequence: CASSLERFQETQYF. The CDR3 DNA reads TGTGCCAGCAGTTTAGAGCGTTTCCAAGAGACCCAGTACTTC.

The sample holds a few counts of this clonotype. The chain uses TRBV28 and TRBJ2-4; 10 nucleotides line up with TRBD2. With V trimmed by 5 bases and J by 0 bases, 4 bases remained unmatched. Germline CDR1 reads MDHEN; CDR2 reads SYDVKM. The CDR3 is 16 amino acids. CDR3 region: CASSPLAGVAKNIQYF. CDR3 DNA sequence: TGTGCCAGCAGTCCGCTAGCGGGAGTAGCCAAAAACATTCAGTACTTC.

Ten or more counts support this clonotype. The V gene is TRBV5-1, the J gene TRBJ2-1; D is unclear. Trimming cost V 4 bases and J 7 bases, with 12 bases left between them. Germline-derived CDR1 and CDR2 are SGHRS and YFSETQ. The CDR3 contains 13 residues. This CDR3 reads CASSLGAQNEQFF. CDR3 bases: TGCGCCAGCAGCCTGGGCGCCCAGAATGAGCAGTTCTTC.

This clonotype was counted a few times. The CDR3 DNA is TGTGCCAGCAGCTTAATGGGACAGGGGGGTGAAAAACTGTTTTTT. It yields the protein CASSLMGQGGEKLFF. The V call is TRBV11-2, the J call TRBJ1-4; 11 nucleotides agree with TRBD1. The CDR3 has 15 residues. Germline CDR1 reads SGHAT; CDR2 reads FQNNGV. V shed 2 bases and J 7 bases; nucleotides not matched to a gene: 3.

At least ten counts were recorded for this clonotype. V usage is TRBV18 and J usage is TRBJ2-7; the match to TRBD1 covers 8 bases. V was pared by 3 bases and J by 7 bases, with 8 bases of the junction left unmatched. CDR3 length equals 14 residues. The V gene's germline CDR1 is KGHSH and CDR2 LQKENI. This CDR3 reads CASSPEDRAGEQYF. The CDR3, as DNA: TGTGCCAGCTCACCCGAGGACAGGGCCGGGGAGCAGTACTTC.

There are many counts of this clonotype. The chain links TRBV6-2 or TRBV6-3 to TRBJ2-7, with D possibly being TRBD1 or TRBD2 (5 bases each). V lost 6 bases and J lost 3, with 18 bases in between. There are 15 residues in the CDR3. Germline V gene sequence: CDR1 MNHEY, CDR2 SVGEGT. CDR3 DNA: TGTGCCAGCAGCACTGGGGGTGACGGTTTCTACGAGCAGTACTTC. This sequence encodes CASSTGGDGFYEQYF.

This clonotype was observed at least ten times. This chain joins TRBV7-9 and TRBJ2-1; 13 bases agree with TRBD2. With V trimmed by 5 bases and J by 3 bases, 1 base remained unmatched. This CDR3 is 15 amino acids long. Germline CDR1 SEHNR, CDR2 FQNEAQ (reference sequence). CDR3 sequence reads: CASSRTSGSYNEQFF. Here the CDR3 DNA reads TGTGCCAGCAGCCGGACTAGCGGGAGCTACAATGAGCAGTTCTTC. The full variable domain, its missing parts supplied by reference TRBV7-9 and TRBJ2-1, is DTGVSQNPRHKITKRGQNVTFRCDPISEHNRLYWYRQTLGQGPEFLTYFQNEAQLEKSRLLSDRFSAERPKGSFSTLEIQRTEQGDSAMYLCASSRTSGSYNEQFFGPGTRLTVL.

Only a few counts were recorded for this clonotype. The gene calls are TRBV30 and TRBJ2-7; D may match TRBD1 or TRBD2 (7 bases each). With 5 bases removed from V and 6 bases from J, the gap between germline ends came to 11 bases. The germline V gene encodes CDR1 GTSNPN and CDR2 SVGIG (reference sequence). CDR3 length: 11 amino acids. In nucleotides, the CDR3 is TGTGCCTGGGGCAGGGGGGGCGAGCAGTACTTC. The encoded protein is CAWGRGGEQYF.